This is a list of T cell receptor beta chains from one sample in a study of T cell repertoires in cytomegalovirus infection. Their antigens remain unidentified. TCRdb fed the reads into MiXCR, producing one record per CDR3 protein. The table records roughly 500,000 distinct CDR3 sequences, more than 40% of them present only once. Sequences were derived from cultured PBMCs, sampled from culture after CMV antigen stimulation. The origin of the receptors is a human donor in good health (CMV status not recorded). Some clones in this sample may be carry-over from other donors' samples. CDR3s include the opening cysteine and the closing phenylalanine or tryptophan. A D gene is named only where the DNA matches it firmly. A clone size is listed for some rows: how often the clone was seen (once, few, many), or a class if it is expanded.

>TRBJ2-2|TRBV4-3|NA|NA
TGCGCCAGCAGCCAAGCGTCAGGGTCCGGGGAGCTGTTTTTT
CASSQASGSGELFF
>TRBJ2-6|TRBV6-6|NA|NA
TGTGCCAGCAGTATAGGGCCAATAGTTGGGGCCAACGTCCTGACTTTC
CASSIGPIVGANVLTF
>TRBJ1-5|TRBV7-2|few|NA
TGTGCCAGCAGCCTGAAGAGCCTCGGCAATCAGCCCCAGCATTTT
CASSLKSLGNQPQHF
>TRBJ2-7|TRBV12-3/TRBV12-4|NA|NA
TGTGCCAGCAGTTTATACGGGGGATCCTACGAGCAGTACTTC
CASSLYGGSYEQYF
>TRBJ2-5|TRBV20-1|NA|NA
TGCAGTGCTCACCCGGGAGAGACCCAGTACTTC
CSAHPGETQYF
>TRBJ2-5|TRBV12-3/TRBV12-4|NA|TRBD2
TGTGCCAGCAGTTTACAGGCTAGCGGGACTAGGACCCAGTACTTC
CASSLQASGTRTQYF
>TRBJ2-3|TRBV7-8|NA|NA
TGTGCCAGCAGCTTAGAGCTTGCGGCCCTGCGCACAGATACGCAGTATTTT
CASSLELAALRTDTQYF
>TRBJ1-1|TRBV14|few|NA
TGTGCCAGCAGCCAAGATCCCCTCCTTGGCGCTTTCTTT
CASSQDPLLGAFF
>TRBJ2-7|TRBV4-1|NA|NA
TGCGCCAGCAGCCACACCCACACCGGGAATACTTACGAGCAGTACTTC
CASSHTHTGNTYEQYF
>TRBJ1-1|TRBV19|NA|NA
TGTGCCACAAAGGGCAACACTGAAGCTTTCTTT
CATKGNTEAFF
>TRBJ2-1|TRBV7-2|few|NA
TGTGCCAGCAGCTTAGGGGTGAGGGGTAGCGATGAGCAGTTCTTC
CASSLGVRGSDEQFF
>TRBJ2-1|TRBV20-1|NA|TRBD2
TGCAGTGCTAGAGACCCGGGACTAGCGGGAGGAGGGGGTTACAATGAGCAGTTCTTC
CSARDPGLAGGGGYNEQFF
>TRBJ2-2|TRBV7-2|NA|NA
TGTGCCAGCAGCTTAGCGCCCACAGGGCCCGGGGAGCTGTTTTTT
CASSLAPTGPGELFF
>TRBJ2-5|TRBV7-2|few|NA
TGTGCCAGCAGCTTATTAGCCGCCGGCGGTAAAGAGACCCAGTACTTC
CASSLLAAGGKETQYF
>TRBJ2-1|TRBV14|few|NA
TGTGCCAGCAGCCATGAGGAATACAATGAGCAGTTCTTC
CASSHEEYNEQFF
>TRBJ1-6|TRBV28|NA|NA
TGTGCCAGCACTACCCACAGGGAGGATTCACCCCTCCACTTT
CASTTHREDSPLHF
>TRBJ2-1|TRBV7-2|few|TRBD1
TGTGCCAGCAGCCTCTGGACAGGGACCAATGAGCAGTTCTTC
CASSLWTGTNEQFF
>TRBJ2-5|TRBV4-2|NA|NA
TGTGCCAGCAGCCAAGACTCCGGGACAACCAGCCAAGAGACCCAGTACTTC
CASSQDSGTTSQETQYF